This T cell receptor beta chain is drawn from a study of cytomegalovirus exposure and HLA in healthy donors. A multiplex PCR was run with 60 Vbeta primers and 13 Jbeta primers. Measured with immunoSEQ multiplex PCR; TCRdb has only the in-frame clones, and not every one. The table includes roughly 200,000 clones, roughly 78% detected once. About this clone itself: The antigen is not known.

Between the trimmed V and J ends, which lost 6 bases and 4 bases, there was a span of 15 bases. Germline lookup yields CDR1 MRHNA and CDR2 SNTAGT. This CDR3 contains 14 residues. Points from the study as a whole: As a later analysis showed, a missense DCLRE1C variant was linked to trimming of TCR beta V- and J-genes. Presence/absence analyses rested on an assumption that sequencing depth was roughly uniform across donors. Per published accounts, TCR beta sequences correctly predicted the HLA-A and HLA-B alleles of most subjects.

What was sequenced was PBMCs. The genes are TRBV6-4 and TRBJ1-2; possible D gene TRBD1, 6 bases. This sequence originates from a woman aged 25 to 39 in good health and CMV-seropositive. The CDR3 spells CASSPEGGGYGYTF. In DNA, the CDR3 is TGTGCCAGCAGCCCCGAAGGGGGTGGCTATGGCTACACCTTC.